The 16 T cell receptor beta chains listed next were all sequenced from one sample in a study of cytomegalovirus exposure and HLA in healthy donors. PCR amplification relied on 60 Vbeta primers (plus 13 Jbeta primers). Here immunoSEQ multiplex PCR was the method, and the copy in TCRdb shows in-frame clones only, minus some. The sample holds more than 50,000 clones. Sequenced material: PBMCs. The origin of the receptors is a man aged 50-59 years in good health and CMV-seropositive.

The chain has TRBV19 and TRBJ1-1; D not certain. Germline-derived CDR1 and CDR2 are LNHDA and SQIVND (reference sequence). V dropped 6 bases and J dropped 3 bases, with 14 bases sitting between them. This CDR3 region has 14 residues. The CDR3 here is CASRGIAEDTEAFF. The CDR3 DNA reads TGTGCCAGTAGGGGTATTGCAGAGGACACTGAAGCTTTCTTT.

CDR3 DNA: TGTGCCAGCAGTGAATACGGGACTGGATACAATGAGCAGTTCTTC. Translation: CASSEYGTGYNEQFF. V is TRBV2 and J is TRBJ2-1; TRBD2 might be the D (6 bases). The CDR3 runs to 15 residues. Between the trimmed V and J ends, which lost 2 bases and 4 bases, there was a span of 12 bases. Germline assignment: CDR1 SNHLY and CDR2 FYNNEI.

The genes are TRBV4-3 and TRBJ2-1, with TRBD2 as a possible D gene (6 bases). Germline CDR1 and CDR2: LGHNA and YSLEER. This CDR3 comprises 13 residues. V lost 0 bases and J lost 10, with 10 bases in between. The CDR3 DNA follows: TGCGCCAGCAGCCAAGATCGCGGGATGGAGCAGTTCTTC. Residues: CASSQDRGMEQFF.

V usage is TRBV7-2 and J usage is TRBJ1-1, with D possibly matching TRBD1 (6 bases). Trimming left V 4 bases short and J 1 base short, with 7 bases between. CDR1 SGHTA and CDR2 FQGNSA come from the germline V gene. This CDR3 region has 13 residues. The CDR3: CASSSDRNTEAFF. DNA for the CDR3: TGTGCCAGCAGCTCGGACAGGAACACTGAAGCTTTCTTT.

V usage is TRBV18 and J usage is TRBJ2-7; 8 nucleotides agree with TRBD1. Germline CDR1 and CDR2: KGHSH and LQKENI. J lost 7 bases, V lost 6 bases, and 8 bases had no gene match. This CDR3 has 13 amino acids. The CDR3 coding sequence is TGTGCCAGCTCGGACAACCGGGACAGGGAGCAGTACTTC. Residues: CASSDNRDREQYF.

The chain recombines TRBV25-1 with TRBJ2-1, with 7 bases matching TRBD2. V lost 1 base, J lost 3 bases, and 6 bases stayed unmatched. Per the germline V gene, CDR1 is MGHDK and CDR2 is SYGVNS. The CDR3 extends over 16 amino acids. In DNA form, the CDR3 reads TGTGCCAGCAGTGAATCGGGGAGGGCCGTCTACAATGAGCAGTTCTTC. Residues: CASSESGRAVYNEQFF.

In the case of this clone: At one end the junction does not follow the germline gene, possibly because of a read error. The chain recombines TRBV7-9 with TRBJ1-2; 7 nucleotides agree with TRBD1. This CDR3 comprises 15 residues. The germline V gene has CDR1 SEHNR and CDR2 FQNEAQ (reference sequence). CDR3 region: CASSTSGGTNYGYSF. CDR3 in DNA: TGTGCCAGCAGCACCTCAGGGGGAACTAACTATGGCTACTCCTTC.

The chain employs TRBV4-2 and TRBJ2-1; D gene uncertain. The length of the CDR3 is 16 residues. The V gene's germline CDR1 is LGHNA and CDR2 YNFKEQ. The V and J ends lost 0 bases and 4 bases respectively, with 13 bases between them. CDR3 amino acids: CASSQEAADRYNEQFF. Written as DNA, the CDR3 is TGTGCCAGCAGCCAAGAGGCGGCAGACCGTTACAATGAGCAGTTCTTC.

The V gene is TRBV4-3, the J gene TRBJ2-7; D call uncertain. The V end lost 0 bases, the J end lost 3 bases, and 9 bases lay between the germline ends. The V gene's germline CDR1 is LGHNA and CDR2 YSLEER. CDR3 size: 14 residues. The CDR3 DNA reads TGCGCCAGCAGCCAAGACAACAGTTTCTACGAGCAGTACTTC. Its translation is CASSQDNSFYEQYF.

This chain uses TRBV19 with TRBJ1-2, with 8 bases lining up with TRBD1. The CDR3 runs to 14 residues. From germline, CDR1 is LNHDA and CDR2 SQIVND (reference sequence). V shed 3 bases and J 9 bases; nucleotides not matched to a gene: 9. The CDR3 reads CASSMVDREGSYTF. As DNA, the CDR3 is TGTGCCAGTAGTATGGTGGACAGGGAAGGAAGCTACACCTTC.

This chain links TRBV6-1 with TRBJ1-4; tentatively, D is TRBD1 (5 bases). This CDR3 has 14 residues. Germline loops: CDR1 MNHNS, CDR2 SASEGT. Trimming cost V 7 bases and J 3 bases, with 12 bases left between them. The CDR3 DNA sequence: TGTGCCAGCAAGCAGGGAGGAGCTAATGAAAAACTGTTTTTT. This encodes CASKQGGANEKLFF.

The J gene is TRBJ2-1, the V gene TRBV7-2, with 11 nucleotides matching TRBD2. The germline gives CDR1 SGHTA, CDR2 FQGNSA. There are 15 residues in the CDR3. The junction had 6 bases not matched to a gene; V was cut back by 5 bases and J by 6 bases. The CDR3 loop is CASSLGTSGSNEQFF. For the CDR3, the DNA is TGTGCCAGCAGCCTAGGGACTAGCGGTAGCAATGAGCAGTTCTTC.

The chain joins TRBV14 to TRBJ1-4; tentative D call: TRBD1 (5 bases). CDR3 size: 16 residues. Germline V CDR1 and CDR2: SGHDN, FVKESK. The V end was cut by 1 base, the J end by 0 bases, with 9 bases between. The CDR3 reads CASSQGTLATNEKLFF. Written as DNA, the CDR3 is TGTGCCAGCAGCCAAGGGACACTCGCAACTAATGAAAAACTGTTTTTT.

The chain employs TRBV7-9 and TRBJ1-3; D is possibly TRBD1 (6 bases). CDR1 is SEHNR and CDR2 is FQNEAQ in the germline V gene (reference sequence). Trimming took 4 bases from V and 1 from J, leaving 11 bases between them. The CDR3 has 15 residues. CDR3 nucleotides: TGTGCCAGCAGCTACAACAGGGATTCTGGAAACACCATATATTTT. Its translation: CASSYNRDSGNTIYF.

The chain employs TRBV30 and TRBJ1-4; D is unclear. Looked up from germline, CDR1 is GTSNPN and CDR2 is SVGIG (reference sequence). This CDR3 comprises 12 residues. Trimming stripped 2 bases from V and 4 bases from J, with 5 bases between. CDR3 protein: CAWSQYNEKLFF. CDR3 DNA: TGTGCCTGGAGTCAGTATAATGAAAAACTGTTTTTT.

CDR3 protein: CASSFGQGAGGTQYF. CDR3 nucleotide sequence: TGTGCCAGCAGCTTCGGGCAGGGGGCAGGGGGTACGCAGTATTTT. The chain carries TRBV5-6 and TRBJ2-3; 8 positions match TRBD1. Germline V gene data show CDR1 as SGHDT and CDR2 as YYEEEE. With V trimmed by 2 bases and J by 8 bases, 10 bases remained unmatched. The CDR3 spans 15 residues.